This record looks at one TCR beta chain sequence and its context. Its specific antigen is unknown. It has no much larger one-base neighbor in the sample; base qualities were not kept. The sample originates from a study of blood T cell repertoires in COVID-19 (dated by TCRdb to the early 2020s). The study in broad terms: Samples from collaborators originated in the United States, Italy and Spain and spanned both the acute and convalescent phases of COVID-19. The samples were drawn from the first 160 participants of the ongoing ImmuneRACE study and from roughly 1,300 subjects provided by 6 global collaborators. The repertoires were released in a freely available public database meant as a resource for research on the immune response to SARS-CoV-2. The dataset comprised deeply sampled blood TCRbeta repertoires from subjects exposed to, actively infected with, or recovered from COVID-19. The prospective study material was composed of cDNA or gDNA derived from T cells, B-cell-depleted T cells, or PBMCs. Where available, HLA class I and class II types were taken from metadata supplied by the sample provider and were not determined by assay-based typing. Nearly every sample came with metadata listing a de-identified subject ID, COVID-19 status, age in years and sex. Broader findings and caveats from the paper: How much clinical and demographic metadata was included differed by source and by participant, and the metadata was provided uncurated.

Sequences SGHRS (CDR1) and YFSETQ (CDR2) are obtained from the germline V gene. The CDR3 starts with the cysteine, ends with the phenylalanine, and has 14 residues. The entry retains the CDR3 DNA only, 42 bases that are in frame from base 1. At the junction V is shortened by 0 bases and J by 1 base, with 7 bases in between. One collaborating source in Seattle enrolled patients while the patients were actively infected and followed the patients over time throughout the course of disease. Each collaborating institution followed its own protocols to collect whole blood in K2EDTA tubes. For TCRbeta analysis, collaborator samples were shipped as frozen whole blood, as isolated PBMCs, or as DNA extracted from either sample type. TCRbeta CDR3 regions were amplified from genomic DNA by means of the immunoSEQ Assay, a bias-controlled multiplex PCR. Turning to the authors' computational methods: Nucleated cell counts per sample were estimated from amplification of reference gene primers within the assay. To quantify the absolute abundance of each unique TCRbeta CDR3 rearrangement, sequence reads were collapsed and filtered. For each sample, productive Simpson clonality was calculated by taking the square root of Simpson's diversity index across productive rearrangements. TCRdb holds this immuneACCESS table with in-frame rearrangements only. Some clones are missing; in checked studies, unresolved V genes explain under half, and the rest has no known cause. D and trimming were read from the DNA, whereas the V and J calls and clone size are those reported in that table. Across this sample there are around 200,000 clones, with 85% to 90% seen only once. Clones ranked in the top ten supply about a tenth of the sample.

Sequenced: peripheral blood. This clonotype was obtained from a woman aged 60 to 75 with COVID-19, enrolled during active disease. Here the chain combines TRBV5-1 and TRBJ1-2, with the D gene uncertain. The bases read TGCGCCAGCAGCTTGGACCGGAGTAACTATGGCTACACCTTC. It translates as CASSLDRSNYGYTF.